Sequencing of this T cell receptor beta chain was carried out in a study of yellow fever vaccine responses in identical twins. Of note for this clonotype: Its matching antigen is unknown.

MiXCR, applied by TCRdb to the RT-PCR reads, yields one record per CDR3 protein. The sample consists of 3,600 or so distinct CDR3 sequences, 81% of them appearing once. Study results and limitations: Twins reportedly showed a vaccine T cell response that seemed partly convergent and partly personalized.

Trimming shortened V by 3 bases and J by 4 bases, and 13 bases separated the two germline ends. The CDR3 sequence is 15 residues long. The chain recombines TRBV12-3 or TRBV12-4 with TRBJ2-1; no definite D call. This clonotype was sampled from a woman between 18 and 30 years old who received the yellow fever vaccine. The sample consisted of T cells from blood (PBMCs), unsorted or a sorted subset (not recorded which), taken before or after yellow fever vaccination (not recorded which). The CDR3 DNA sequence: TGTGCCAGCAGTTTGAGTTTCGGCGATTACAATGAGCAGTTCTTC. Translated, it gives CASSLSFGDYNEQFF.